One sample yielded the 9 T cell receptor beta chains listed below, sequenced in a study of cytomegalovirus exposure and HLA in healthy donors. With 60 Vbeta and 13 Jbeta primers, the PCR was carried out. This table comes from immunoSEQ multiplex PCR, and its TCRdb copy is limited to in-frame clones, with some not included. Among about 190,000 clones listed, roughly 80% were seen once. The sample was PBMCs. The receptors were sampled from a man in his forties or fifties in good health and CMV-seropositive.

This rearrangement joins TRBV2 to TRBJ2-2; 8 bases agree with TRBD1. The germline V gene encodes CDR1 SNHLY and CDR2 FYNNEI. The CDR3 consists of 18 residues. The trim removed 4 bases at V and 4 bases at J, leaving 14 bases unmatched. CDR3 nucleotide sequence: TGTGCCAGCAGTGGGGGGGTAGGACAGGGCCGGGGCACCGGGGAGCTGTTTTTT. This sequence encodes CASSGGVGQGRGTGELFF.

The CDR3: CAWNTGTYEQYF. The CDR3 nucleotides are TGTGCCTGGAATACAGGGACCTACGAGCAGTACTTC. The chain uses TRBV30 and TRBJ2-7; possibly TRBD1 for D (6 bases). Looked up from germline, CDR1 is GTSNPN and CDR2 is SVGIG (reference sequence). V lost 4 bases and J 2 bases, leaving 9 bases between the germline ends. This CDR3 region has 12 residues.

J is TRBJ1-3 and V is TRBV7-9; TRBD1 matches at 8 bases. The ends lost 3 bases at V and 8 bases at J; junction bases unmatched: 12. The CDR3 has 16 residues. Germline V gene sequence: CDR1 SEHNR, CDR2 FQNEAQ (reference sequence). CDR3 loop: CASSLGDRGRRDTIYF. CDR3 bases: TGTGCCAGCAGCTTGGGCGACAGGGGACGCCGGGACACCATATATTTT.

The gene calls are TRBV14 and TRBJ2-4, with 7 bases fitting TRBD1. The ends lost 6 bases at V and 7 bases at J; junction bases unmatched: 3. The CDR3 totals 12 residues. CDR1 and CDR2 (germline): SGHDN, FVKESK. The CDR3 nucleotides read TGTGCCAGCAGTCCGGGACAGAACATTCAGTACTTC. This sequence encodes CASSPGQNIQYF.

The chain joins TRBV5-5 to TRBJ1-6, with 10 bases fitting TRBD1. Trimming at V came to 4 bases and at J to 11 bases, leaving 6 bases not matched to a gene. The germline V gene has CDR1 SGHKS and CDR2 YYEKEE (reference sequence). This CDR3 region has 14 residues. The CDR3 DNA reads TGTGCCAGCAGCCTCGGACAGGGGGGGGCACCCCTCCACTTT. This translates into CASSLGQGGAPLHF.

The V and J genes are TRBV10-3 and TRBJ2-7; 11 bases align to TRBD1. Germline trimming cut 2 bases from V and 0 bases from J; bases unmatched to any gene: 3. Germline V gene lookup returns CDR1 ENHRY and CDR2 SYGVKD. CDR3 size: 16 residues. CDR3 in DNA: TGTGCCATCAGTGAGCGAGGGACAGGGGGCTCCTACGAGCAGTACTTC. This codes for CAISERGTGGSYEQYF.

The chain links TRBV5-4 to TRBJ2-3; D unclear. The CDR3 totals 15 residues. CDR1 is SGHNT, CDR2 YYREEE, per germline (reference sequence). The V end lost 2 bases, the J end lost 0 bases, and 10 bases lay between the germline ends. The CDR3: CASSLDNPSTDTQYF. CDR3 in DNA: TGTGCCAGCAGCTTAGACAACCCTAGCACAGATACGCAGTATTTT.

In its sample, this clone was seen once. V is TRBV28 and J is TRBJ1-5, with D unclear. Germline lookup yields CDR1 MDHEN and CDR2 SYDVKM. V lost 8 bases and J lost 2, with 16 bases in between. This CDR3 comprises 15 residues. The CDR3 DNA reads TGTGCCAGCGTCTCGGAGGGTTTCGGCAATCAGCCCCAGCATTTT. It translates to CASVSEGFGNQPQHF.

The V gene is TRBV10-2, the J gene TRBJ2-1; no reliable D call. The CDR3 totals 12 residues. Trimming removed 10 bases from V and 6 bases from J, with 13 bases in between. Germline CDR1 reads WSHSY; CDR2 reads SAAADI. The DNA for the CDR3 is TGCGCCACCTGCAGTATCCCCAATGAGCAGTTCTTC. Its protein is CATCSIPNEQFF.